The rows below give T cell receptor beta chains drawn from one sample of a study of control samples from healthy donors and cancer patients. Some clones are missing from TCRdb's copy, which holds only in-frame ones; the method was immunoSEQ multiplex PCR. The profile shows approximately 110,000 clones, more than 85% of them singletons. The sequencing input was blood. Receptors were obtained from a woman younger than 30 in good health. Both conserved end residues are part of each CDR3. Each record gives: D gene, CDR3 length, V gene, clone size, J gene, CDR3 DNA, CDR3 protein. D genes are given only for firm matches. Size values are once, few and many counts, or a class for expanded clones, and some rows have none.

D gene: NA
CDR3 length: 9
V gene: TRBV29-1
clone size: NA
J gene: TRBJ1-1
CDR3 DNA: TGCAGCGTTGGGGATGAAGCTTTCTTT
CDR3 protein: CSVGDEAFF

D gene: TRBD1
CDR3 length: 15
V gene: TRBV27
clone size: NA
J gene: TRBJ2-5
CDR3 DNA: TGTGCCAGCAGTTCGAGGGGGCGCGCCCAAGAGACCCAGTACTTC
CDR3 protein: CASSSRGRAQETQYF

D gene: TRBD1
CDR3 length: 15
V gene: TRBV6-2/TRBV6-3
clone size: NA
J gene: TRBJ1-5
CDR3 DNA: TGTGCCAGCAGTTACAGGCGGACAGGGGGTCAGCCCCAGCATTTT
CDR3 protein: CASSYRRTGGQPQHF

D gene: NA
CDR3 length: 15
V gene: TRBV28
clone size: NA
J gene: TRBJ2-7
CDR3 DNA: TGTGCCAGCAGTGCTCCGGGACCGGTAAGCTACGAGCAGTACTTC
CDR3 protein: CASSAPGPVSYEQYF

D gene: NA
CDR3 length: 12
V gene: TRBV3-1/TRBV3-2
clone size: NA
J gene: TRBJ2-7
CDR3 DNA: TGTGCCAGCAGCCAAGGTAGCGATCTCCAGTACTTC
CDR3 protein: CASSQGSDLQYF

D gene: TRBD1
CDR3 length: 17
V gene: TRBV7-9
clone size: NA
J gene: TRBJ1-3
CDR3 DNA: TGTGCCAGCAGCTTAGGACAGGGAATCTACTCTGGAAACACCATATATTTT
CDR3 protein: CASSLGQGIYSGNTIYF

D gene: NA
CDR3 length: 15
V gene: TRBV10-3
clone size: NA
J gene: TRBJ1-5
CDR3 DNA: TGTGCCATCAGTGAGGACTTGGGGGGGGATCAGCCCCAGCATTTT
CDR3 protein: CAISEDLGGDQPQHF

D gene: NA
CDR3 length: 14
V gene: TRBV19
clone size: NA
J gene: TRBJ1-1
CDR3 DNA: TGTGCCACTAAAACAGGGAATACGTACACTGAAGCTTTCTTT
CDR3 protein: CATKTGNTYTEAFF

D gene: TRBD1
CDR3 length: 16
V gene: TRBV18
clone size: NA
J gene: TRBJ2-7
CDR3 DNA: TGTGCCAGCTCACCACCGGGACAGGGGTTGACCTACGAGCAGTACTTC
CDR3 protein: CASSPPGQGLTYEQYF

D gene: TRBD2
CDR3 length: 15
V gene: TRBV15
clone size: NA
J gene: TRBJ2-7
CDR3 DNA: TGTGCCACCAGCAGAGATAGGAAGGGAGGGTACGAGCAGTACTTC
CDR3 protein: CATSRDRKGGYEQYF

D gene: NA
CDR3 length: 11
V gene: TRBV6-5
clone size: NA
J gene: TRBJ1-2
CDR3 DNA: TGTGCCAGCAGGACAGGCCGGGGCTACACCTTC
CDR3 protein: CASRTGRGYTF

D gene: TRBD1
CDR3 length: 18
V gene: TRBV4-3
clone size: few
J gene: TRBJ2-3
CDR3 DNA: TGCGCCAGCAGCCAAGAGCGCCGATTGGGACAGGCGACAGATACGCAGTATTTT
CDR3 protein: CASSQERRLGQATDTQYF

D gene: NA
CDR3 length: 13
V gene: TRBV27
clone size: NA
J gene: TRBJ2-3
CDR3 DNA: TGTGCCAGCAGGGGTTGGAGCACAGATACGCAGTATTTT
CDR3 protein: CASRGWSTDTQYF

D gene: TRBD1
CDR3 length: 16
V gene: TRBV28
clone size: NA
J gene: TRBJ2-3
CDR3 DNA: TGTGCCAGCAGTCTGCCAAACTACAGGGGGCTAAATACGCAGTATTTT
CDR3 protein: CASSLPNYRGLNTQYF

D gene: NA
CDR3 length: 11
V gene: TRBV24-1
clone size: NA
J gene: TRBJ2-7
CDR3 DNA: TGTGCCACCAGTGATAGACAGAAGCAGTACTTC
CDR3 protein: CATSDRQKQYF

D gene: TRBD2
CDR3 length: 18
V gene: TRBV7-2
clone size: NA
J gene: TRBJ2-3
CDR3 DNA: TGTGCCAGCAGCTTATCCAGCGGGGGGAGGGGTAGCACAGATACGCAGTATTTT
CDR3 protein: CASSLSSGGRGSTDTQYF

D gene: TRBD2
CDR3 length: 15
V gene: TRBV10-3
clone size: NA
J gene: TRBJ2-1
CDR3 DNA: TGTGCCATCGAATCGTCTAGCGGACAAGGCAATGAGCAGTTCTTC
CDR3 protein: CAIESSSGQGNEQFF

D gene: NA
CDR3 length: 13
V gene: TRBV28
clone size: NA
J gene: TRBJ2-2
CDR3 DNA: TGTGCCAGCCAAGAACAGAACACCGGGGAGCTGTTTTTT
CDR3 protein: CASQEQNTGELFF

D gene: TRBD1
CDR3 length: 17
V gene: TRBV5-4
clone size: few
J gene: TRBJ1-2
CDR3 DNA: TGTGCCAGCAGCCCTAGCGTGGGGGACAGCAACCCTTATGGCTACACCTTC
CDR3 protein: CASSPSVGDSNPYGYTF

D gene: NA
CDR3 length: 14
V gene: TRBV30
clone size: NA
J gene: TRBJ1-1
CDR3 DNA: TGTGCCTGGAGTGTACTCAGAAAACCAGCTGAAGCTTTCTTT
CDR3 protein: CAWSVLRKPAEAFF

D gene: NA
CDR3 length: 19
V gene: TRBV9
clone size: NA
J gene: TRBJ2-3
CDR3 DNA: TGTGCCAGCAGCGTAAGGCCAACTGCCGACTTGACTAGACGACATACGCAGTATTTT
CDR3 protein: CASSVRPTADLTRRHTQYF

D gene: TRBD2
CDR3 length: 16
V gene: TRBV28
clone size: NA
J gene: TRBJ2-1
CDR3 DNA: TGTGCCAGCAGTTTATCTTCTAGCGGAGGTTACAATGAGCAGTTCTTC
CDR3 protein: CASSLSSSGGYNEQFF

D gene: NA
CDR3 length: 14
V gene: TRBV5-5
clone size: NA
J gene: TRBJ1-4
CDR3 DNA: TGTGCCAGCAGCAAAACAGGGACGAATGAAAAACTGTTTTTT
CDR3 protein: CASSKTGTNEKLFF

D gene: NA
CDR3 length: 13
V gene: TRBV24-1
clone size: NA
J gene: TRBJ2-5
CDR3 DNA: TGTGCCACCAGGCCCTCAGGGCAAGAGACCCAGTACTTC
CDR3 protein: CATRPSGQETQYF

D gene: TRBD1
CDR3 length: 16
V gene: TRBV6-6
clone size: NA
J gene: TRBJ1-1
CDR3 DNA: TGTGCCAGCAGTACAAGACCGGGACAGGGTAACACTGAAGCTTTCTTT
CDR3 protein: CASSTRPGQGNTEAFF

D gene: NA
CDR3 length: 13
V gene: TRBV27
clone size: NA
J gene: TRBJ2-2
CDR3 DNA: TGTGCCAGCAGTTTAGGAGGGGTCGGGGAGCTGTTTTTT
CDR3 protein: CASSLGGVGELFF

D gene: NA
CDR3 length: 14
V gene: TRBV2
clone size: NA
J gene: TRBJ2-7
CDR3 DNA: TGTGCCAGCACCAGTTTGTGGGAGGCCTACGAGCAGTACTTC
CDR3 protein: CASTSLWEAYEQYF

D gene: NA
CDR3 length: 13
V gene: TRBV29-1
clone size: once
J gene: TRBJ1-3
CDR3 DNA: TGCAGCGTTGAGCAGCGACGGGGAAACACCATATATTTT
CDR3 protein: CSVEQRRGNTIYF

D gene: NA
CDR3 length: 13
V gene: TRBV28
clone size: NA
J gene: TRBJ2-3
CDR3 DNA: TGTGCCAGCAGTTTAGGGGGCACAGATACGCAGTATTTT
CDR3 protein: CASSLGGTDTQYF

D gene: TRBD1
CDR3 length: 15
V gene: TRBV7-2
clone size: NA
J gene: TRBJ1-5
CDR3 DNA: TGTGCCAGCAGCTCAAACAGGGGCGCGGAGCAGCCCCAGCATTTT
CDR3 protein: CASSSNRGAEQPQHF

D gene: TRBD1
CDR3 length: 17
V gene: TRBV7-9
clone size: NA
J gene: TRBJ2-7
CDR3 DNA: TGTGCCAGCAGCTTCGTCGTAGGGACAGCTGCCTCCTACGAGCAGTACTTC
CDR3 protein: CASSFVVGTAASYEQYF

D gene: NA
CDR3 length: 13
V gene: TRBV12-3/TRBV12-4
clone size: NA
J gene: TRBJ1-6
CDR3 DNA: TGTGCCACTCAACACCACTATAATTCACCCCTCCACTTT
CDR3 protein: CATQHHYNSPLHF

D gene: TRBD2
CDR3 length: 15
V gene: TRBV5-4
clone size: NA
J gene: TRBJ2-3
CDR3 DNA: TGTGCCAGCAGCCCGGGGGGGCGCTCCACAGATACGCAGTATTTT
CDR3 protein: CASSPGGRSTDTQYF

D gene: NA
CDR3 length: 16
V gene: TRBV3-1/TRBV3-2
clone size: NA
J gene: TRBJ2-2
CDR3 DNA: TGTGCCAGCAGCCAAGATCGGACGATGAACACCGGGGAGCTGTTTTTT
CDR3 protein: CASSQDRTMNTGELFF

D gene: NA
CDR3 length: 14
V gene: TRBV3-1/TRBV3-2
clone size: NA
J gene: TRBJ1-1
CDR3 DNA: TGTGCCAGCAGTCTCCGTCCGACGGCCACTGAAGCTTTCTTT
CDR3 protein: CASSLRPTATEAFF

D gene: NA
CDR3 length: 14
V gene: TRBV4-3
clone size: NA
J gene: TRBJ2-5
CDR3 DNA: TGCGCCAGCAGCCAAGCGGGGTACCAAGAGACCCAGTACTTC
CDR3 protein: CASSQAGYQETQYF

D gene: TRBD2
CDR3 length: 14
V gene: TRBV6-4
clone size: NA
J gene: TRBJ2-3
CDR3 DNA: TGTGCCAGCAGTGTTAGCGGGGGGACAGATACGCAGTATTTT
CDR3 protein: CASSVSGGTDTQYF

D gene: NA
CDR3 length: 13
V gene: TRBV28
clone size: NA
J gene: TRBJ1-1
CDR3 DNA: TGTGCCACTCAGCGGGCCTTGAACACTGAAGCTTTCTTT
CDR3 protein: CATQRALNTEAFF

D gene: NA
CDR3 length: 17
V gene: TRBV6-1
clone size: NA
J gene: TRBJ2-3
CDR3 DNA: TGTGCCAGCAGTGACAAGGCTCTGTCGTGGGGCACAGATACGCAGTATTTT
CDR3 protein: CASSDKALSWGTDTQYF

D gene: TRBD2
CDR3 length: 17
V gene: TRBV24-1
clone size: NA
J gene: TRBJ2-3
CDR3 DNA: TGTGCCACCAGTGCCACAAGCGGGGGGACTAGCACAGATACGCAGTATTTT
CDR3 protein: CATSATSGGTSTDTQYF

D gene: NA
CDR3 length: 16
V gene: TRBV4-2
clone size: NA
J gene: TRBJ2-1
CDR3 DNA: TGTGCCAGCAGCCAAGAATTCGGAGGAGCCTACAATGAGCAGTTCTTC
CDR3 protein: CASSQEFGGAYNEQFF

D gene: NA
CDR3 length: 12
V gene: TRBV10-3
clone size: NA
J gene: TRBJ1-5
CDR3 DNA: TGTGCCATCAGTGGCCTGGGTCAGCCCCAGCATTTT
CDR3 protein: CAISGLGQPQHF